Following are 29 T cell receptor beta chains from one sample sequenced in a study of T cell clonotyping in hematopoietic cell transplantation. Clones were read by immunoSEQ multiplex PCR, and TCRdb kept only the in-frame ones, dropping some. The sample lists approximately 42,000 clones, about 95% occurring once. Sequenced: peripheral blood mononuclear cells. These receptors were collected from a man between 25 and 39 years old in good health. Some clones in this sample may be carry-over from other donors' samples.

The chain is built from TRBV15 and TRBJ2-2; 10 bases line up with TRBD1. J gave up 4 bases and V 7 bases, and 12 bases lay outside the gene matches. Germline values: CDR1 LNHNV, CDR2 YYDKDF (reference sequence). The CDR3 has 17 residues. CDR3 sequence reads: CATNPGQGIEGTGELFF. CDR3 bases: TGTGCCACCAACCCGGGACAGGGGATTGAAGGCACCGGGGAGCTGTTTTTT.

J is TRBJ2-7 and V is TRBV4-1; D may match TRBD1 or TRBD2 (7 bases each). Germline V gene sequence: CDR1 MGHRA, CDR2 YSYEKL. The CDR3 runs to 17 residues. V was shortened by 4 bases and J by 2 bases, with 21 bases between the two germline ends. The CDR3 nucleotides are TGCGCCAGCAGCCGTAGGGCGGGGGACAGACCAACCTACGAGCAGTACTTC. Amino acids: CASSRRAGDRPTYEQYF.

The chain recombines TRBV5-4 with TRBJ2-3; TRBD1 is a possible D gene (5 bases). This CDR3 contains 12 residues. The V gene lost 0 bases and the J gene lost 9 bases, with 8 bases spanning the gap. CDR1 SGHNT and CDR2 YYREEE come from the germline V gene (reference sequence). DNA for the CDR3: TGTGCCAGCAGCTTGGAGGGGTACACGCAGTATTTT. The encoded protein is CASSLEGYTQYF.

The rearrangement joins TRBV5-6 to TRBJ2-2; D unresolved. V lost 4 bases, J lost 0 bases, and 13 bases lay in between. The CDR3 contains 16 residues. The germline V gene encodes CDR1 SGHDT and CDR2 YYEEEE. The CDR3 loop reads CASSPVGYANTGELFF. CDR3 DNA: TGTGCCAGCAGCCCCGTCGGCTACGCGAACACCGGGGAGCTGTTTTTT.

The J gene is TRBJ2-7, the V gene TRBV5-1, with TRBD2 matching over 9 bases. CDR1 and CDR2 (germline): SGHRS, YFSETQ. V trimming: 0 bases; J trimming: 3 bases; junction bases outside the gene matches: 4. The CDR3 contains 15 residues. CDR3 amino acids: CASSLESGGHYEQYF. The CDR3 nucleotides read TGCGCCAGCAGCTTGGAGAGCGGGGGGCACTACGAGCAGTACTTC.

The V call is TRBV6-5, the J call TRBJ2-7; D is tentatively TRBD1 or TRBD2 (5 bases each). The CDR3 sequence is 13 residues long. V dropped 5 bases and J dropped 3 bases, with 11 bases sitting between them. Germline CDR1 and CDR2: MNHEY and SVGAGI. In nucleotides, the CDR3 is TGTGCCAGCAGTCGCCTGGGGGACTACGAGCAGTACTTC. Translated: CASSRLGDYEQYF.

CDR3 protein: CASKKVGGQVGELFF. The CDR3 DNA reads as TGCGCCAGCAAAAAAGTCGGGGGGCAGGTCGGGGAGCTGTTTTTT. The chain uses TRBV5-1 and TRBJ2-2; tentative D call: TRBD2 (7 bases). The CDR3 length is 15 residues. Germline-derived CDR1 and CDR2 are SGHRS and YFSETQ. V was pared by 6 bases and J by 7 bases, with 19 bases between.

The CDR3 DNA follows: TGCGCCAGCAGTTGGGACAGCGCGCTCCGGCGCACCTTC. It codes for CASSWDSALRRTF. The chain uses TRBV23-1 and TRBJ1-2; 7 bases map to TRBD1. TRBV23-1 carries the ORF label, with uncertain function. The CDR3 has 13 residues. With V trimmed by 5 bases and J by 13 bases, 13 bases remained unmatched.

The CDR3 region is CASSLNRDPNNSPLHF. Here the CDR3 DNA reads TGTGCCAGCAGTTTAAACCGGGACCCTAATAATTCACCCCTCCACTTT. V and J are TRBV27 and TRBJ1-6, with D tentatively TRBD1 (5 bases). V was shortened by 2 bases and J by 5 bases, with 13 bases between the two germline ends. Germline values: CDR1 MNHEY, CDR2 SMNVEV (reference sequence). The CDR3 covers 16 residues.

The chain uses TRBV6-6 and TRBJ1-1, with D unclear. The germline V gene encodes CDR1 MNHNY and CDR2 SVGAGI (reference sequence). The CDR3 totals 11 residues. The V end was cut by 5 bases, the J end by 1 base, with 2 bases between. The DNA of the CDR3 is TGTGCCAGCAGTCCGAACACTGAAGCTTTCTTT. It yields the protein CASSPNTEAFF.

This clone was found once. The CDR3 sequence is CASSEVFISEQYF. CDR3 sequence (DNA): TGTGCCAGCAGTGAAGTCTTCATCTCCGAGCAGTACTTC. The V call is TRBV6-1, the J call TRBJ2-7; the D is unclear. CDR1 MNHNS and CDR2 SASEGT come from the germline V gene. V lost 1 base, J lost 6 bases, and 10 bases lay in between. This CDR3 contains 13 residues.

The genes are TRBV7-2 and TRBJ2-5, with D tentatively TRBD2 (5 bases). This CDR3 comprises 14 residues. From germline, CDR1 is SGHTA and CDR2 FQGNSA. The V gene lost 8 bases and the J gene lost 4 bases, with 17 bases spanning the gap. CDR3 nucleotide sequence: TGTGCCAGCCGGCGGGTGCGCGGGCTAGAGACCCAGTACTTC. Translated: CASRRVRGLETQYF.

Written as DNA, the CDR3 is TGTGCCAGCAGTTACGGTGGGGGGCTGTCCTATGGCTACACCTTC. It translates to CASSYGGGLSYGYTF. The rearrangement uses TRBV6-5 and TRBJ1-2, with D maybe TRBD1 (6 bases). Germline V gene sequence: CDR1 MNHEY, CDR2 SVGAGI. V lost 2 bases and J lost 4, with 14 bases in between. The CDR3 covers 15 residues.

V and J are TRBV6-6 and TRBJ2-7, with 11 bases that match TRBD1. V dropped 10 bases and J dropped 0; count of bases not matched to a gene: 11. The CDR3 is made up of 16 amino acids. The germline V gene encodes CDR1 MNHNY and CDR2 SVGAGI (reference sequence). In DNA form, the CDR3 reads TGTGCCACCGAAAACCGGGACAGGGGGATCTCCTACGAGCAGTACTTC. Its protein product is CATENRDRGISYEQYF.

The chain has TRBV5-5 and TRBJ2-1, with TRBD1 identical over 8 bases. This CDR3 has 14 residues. Unmatched junction bases numbered 7, after V lost 7 bases and J lost 4 bases. Germline assignment: CDR1 SGHKS and CDR2 YYEKEE (reference sequence). The CDR3 region is CASFGQGLYNEQFF. The CDR3 DNA reads TGTGCCAGCTTTGGACAGGGCTTATACAATGAGCAGTTCTTC. Full variable domain (remainder filled in from reference TRBV5-5 and TRBJ2-1): DAGVTQSPTHLIKTRGQQVTLRCSPISGHKSVSWYQQVLGQGPQFIFQYYEKEERGRGNFPDRFSARQFPNYSSELNVNALLLGDSALYLCASFGQGLYNEQFFGPGTRLTVL.

The V call is TRBV5-4, the J call TRBJ2-7; D unclear. CDR3 length: 12 residues. V dropped 2 bases and J dropped 0 bases, with 3 bases sitting between them. The germline V gene encodes CDR1 SGHNT and CDR2 YYREEE (reference sequence). Here the CDR3 reads CASSFDSYEQYF. The CDR3 DNA sequence: TGTGCCAGCAGCTTCGACTCCTACGAGCAGTACTTC.

The chain has TRBV2 and TRBJ1-4; 7 nucleotides align to TRBD1. CDR1 and CDR2 from the germline V gene are SNHLY and FYNNEI. CDR3 length: 14 amino acids. V gave up 6 bases and J gave up 9 bases; unmatched junction bases: 10. CDR3 DNA: TGTGCCAGCAGCCGGACAGGCCCGAATCAAAAACTGTTTTTT. Translation: CASSRTGPNQKLFF.

This sequence joins TRBV9 and TRBJ2-3; no firm D call. CDR1 is SGDLS and CDR2 is YYNGEE in the germline V gene. Trimming stripped 4 bases from V and 1 base from J, with 16 bases between. The CDR3 covers 16 residues. CDR3 sequence (DNA): TGTGCCAGCAGCTCTCGGGTCCGTACCGGCACAGATACGCAGTATTTT. Its translation: CASSSRVRTGTDTQYF. The full variable domain, rest sourced from reference TRBV9 and TRBJ2-3, is DSGVTQTPKHLITATGQRVTLRCSPRSGDLSVYWYQQSLDQGLQFLIQYYNGEERAKGNILERFSAQQFPDLHSELNLSSLELGDSALYFCASSSRVRTGTDTQYFGPGTRLTVL.

This chain joins TRBV2 and TRBJ1-5; D possibly corresponds to TRBD1 (5 bases). The CDR3 covers 15 residues. Trimming stripped 4 bases from V and 4 bases from J, with 14 bases between. The germline V gene encodes CDR1 SNHLY and CDR2 FYNNEI. CDR3 DNA: TGTGCCAGCAGTGGAACAAGGGGTGGGAATCAGCCCCAGCATTTT. Its translation is CASSGTRGGNQPQHF.

The chain has TRBV6-1 and TRBJ1-2; D is unresolved. Germline CDR1 is MNHNS and CDR2 is SASEGT. V was shortened by 4 bases and J by 5 bases, with 14 bases between the two germline ends. The CDR3 length is 14 residues. The CDR3 nucleotides are TGTGCCAGCAGTGGGGCAGAGACCCGTTATGGCTACACCTTC. This translates into CASSGAETRYGYTF.

This clone has just one count. The chain combines TRBV9 with TRBJ2-2; 9 bases match TRBD1. There are 16 residues in the CDR3. The V gene's germline CDR1 is SGDLS and CDR2 YYNGEE. Germline trimming cut 2 bases from V and 2 bases from J; bases unmatched to any gene: 4. CDR3 sequence reads: CASSVPGQGNTGELFF. In nucleotides, the CDR3 is TGTGCCAGCAGCGTCCCGGGACAGGGTAACACCGGGGAGCTGTTTTTT.

The CDR3 is CASSVQGHGYTF. CDR3 nucleotide sequence: TGTGCCAGCAGCGTTCAGGGGCATGGCTACACCTTC. The rearrangement joins TRBV9 to TRBJ1-2; perhaps TRBD1 as D (6 bases). Trimming pared 2 bases from V and 6 bases from J, leaving 8 bases between. Germline V CDR1 and CDR2: SGDLS, YYNGEE. This CDR3 has 12 amino acids.

This chain connects TRBV5-1 to TRBJ1-2; TRBD1 matches 7 bases. The V gene's germline CDR1 is SGHRS and CDR2 YFSETQ. CDR3 size: 14 residues. Trimming removed 0 bases from V and 6 bases from J; junction bases left unmatched: 5. The CDR3 region has the DNA TGCGCCAGCAGCTTGGCTCCCAGGGGGGATGGCTACACCTTC. Its protein is CASSLAPRGDGYTF.

In its sample, this clone was seen once. The chain uses TRBV6-5 and TRBJ2-7, with TRBD1 matching 7 bases. This CDR3 comprises 13 residues. After removal of 0 bases from V and 6 bases from J, the junction contained 2 bases not matched to a gene. The germline V gene encodes CDR1 MNHEY and CDR2 SVGAGI. The CDR3 is CASSYSRQGEQYF. The DNA for the CDR3 is TGTGCCAGCAGTTACTCACGACAGGGCGAGCAGTACTTC.

J is TRBJ2-7 and V is TRBV7-3; D ambiguous. Germline CDR1 and CDR2: SGHTA and FQGTGA. CDR3 length: 13 amino acids. V was pared by 1 base and J by 12 bases, with 16 bases between. The CDR3 DNA follows: TGTGCCAGCAGCTTAAGTGTCAGCGAAGGTCTGTACTTC. It yields the protein CASSLSVSEGLYF. Combining the CDR3 with reference TRBV7-3 and TRBJ2-7 gives the whole variable domain GAGVSQTPSNKVTEKGKYVELRCDPISGHTALYWYRQSLGQGPEFLIYFQGTGAADDSGLPNDRFFAVRPEGSVSTLKIQRTERGDSAVYLCASSLSVSEGLYFGPGTRLTVT.

This sequence joins TRBV2 and TRBJ1-4; D is ambiguous. The V and J ends lost 2 bases and 10 bases respectively, with 2 bases between them. Per the germline V gene, CDR1 is SNHLY and CDR2 is FYNNEI. This CDR3 is 10 amino acids long. CDR3 loop: CASSETKLFF. DNA for the CDR3: TGTGCCAGCAGTGAAACAAAACTGTTTTTT.

The chain couples TRBV23-1 to TRBJ2-1; D unresolved. TRBV23-1 falls under the ORF class, with uncertain function. V gave up 6 bases and J gave up 10 bases, with 13 bases separating them. The CDR3 runs to 12 residues. CDR3 protein: CASSHLTPEQFF. The DNA of the CDR3 is TGCGCCAGCAGCCACCTGACCCCCGAGCAGTTCTTC.

The chain has TRBV7-9 and TRBJ2-5; 7 nucleotides line up with TRBD2. Looked up from germline, CDR1 is SEHNR and CDR2 is FQNEAQ (reference sequence). The CDR3 contains 18 residues. With 1 base clipped from V and 4 bases from J, the junction kept 15 bases outside the gene matches. The CDR3 DNA reads TGTGCCAGCAGCTTAGGGCAATCTAGCGGATGGGGTTCAGAGACCCAGTACTTC. Its protein product is CASSLGQSSGWGSETQYF.

The chain carries TRBV10-3 and TRBJ1-2; unclear D gene. The CDR3 loop spans 12 amino acids. CDR1 is ENHRY, CDR2 SYGVKD, per germline. Trimming took 0 bases from V and 7 from J, leaving 6 bases between them. The CDR3 nucleotides are TGTGCCATCAGTGAGTCGAAGAGTGGCTACACCTTC. The encoded protein is CAISESKSGYTF.